These 15 T cell receptor beta chains share one sample of origin, sequenced in a study of blood T cell repertoires in COVID-19. The protocol was immunoSEQ multiplex PCR, while the TCRdb copy is restricted to in-frame clones and leaves out a portion. The sample contains about 160,000 clones, roughly 86% of which appear only once. The sequenced sample consisted of peripheral blood. All receptors derive from a woman aged 55-70 years who had recovered from COVID-19.

The CDR3 spells CASSLGPGQGIYEQYF. The DNA of the CDR3 is TGCGCCAGCAGCTTGGGACCAGGACAGGGGATCTACGAGCAGTACTTC. This rearrangement joins TRBV5-1 to TRBJ2-7, with 9 bases that match TRBD1. Trimming took 0 bases from V and 3 from J; bases not matched to a gene: 7. The CDR3 runs 16 residues. The V gene's germline CDR1 is SGHRS and CDR2 YFSETQ. The full variable domain, rest sourced from reference TRBV5-1 and TRBJ2-7, is KAGVTQTPRYLIKTRGQQVTLSCSPISGHRSVSWYQQTPGQGLQFLFEYFSETQRNKGNFPGRFSGRQFSNSRSEMNVSTLELGDSALYLCASSLGPGQGIYEQYFGPGTRLTVT.

The chain uses TRBV21-1 and TRBJ2-3; the D call in the table, TRBD2, was not verified against the DNA. TRBV21-1 is a known pseudogene. The CDR3 spans 22 residues. The CDR3, as DNA: TGTGCCAGCAGCAAAGGAGAGAGGCCCTTTAAGGTGGTTCCTGGTCTCACAGATACGCAGTATTTT. Protein: CASSKGERPFKVVPGLTDTQYF.

V gene TRBV7-6 combines with J gene TRBJ2-5; the D is unclear. Germline CDR1 SGHVS, CDR2 FNYEAQ. The CDR3 covers 18 residues. V lost 1 base, J lost 2 bases, and 20 bases lay in between. The CDR3 reads CASSLDRPEYQQQETQYF. The CDR3 DNA is TGTGCCAGCAGCTTAGATAGACCCGAGTACCAACAGCAAGAGACCCAGTACTTC.

V and J are TRBV6-6 and TRBJ2-2; 9 bases map to TRBD2. Trimming cost V 6 bases and J 6 bases; bases outside gene matches: 11. CDR1 and CDR2 from the germline V gene are MNHNY and SVGAGI (reference sequence). This CDR3 is 16 amino acids long. The chain's CDR3 is CASRPSAGGPAGELFF. Here the CDR3 DNA reads TGTGCCAGCAGGCCCAGTGCGGGGGGGCCAGCCGGGGAGCTGTTTTTT.

This clone was detected only once. This chain joins TRBV4-2 and TRBJ2-7, with 10 bases fitting TRBD1. Germline V CDR1 and CDR2: LGHNA, YNFKEQ. This CDR3 is built from 16 residues. Trimming cost V 0 bases and J 9 bases; bases outside gene matches: 11. The CDR3 is CASSQEEGTGVLGQYF. CDR3 DNA: TGTGCCAGCAGCCAAGAGGAGGGGACAGGGGTTCTCGGGCAGTACTTC.

V and J are TRBV19 and TRBJ2-1; TRBD1 might be the D (5 bases). The CDR3 totals 15 residues. V was pared by 4 bases and J by 0 bases, with 10 bases between. Germline V gene lookup returns CDR1 LNHDA and CDR2 SQIVND (reference sequence). The CDR3 spells CASSRSDSSYNEQFF. CDR3 nucleotides: TGTGCCAGTAGTAGGAGCGACAGCTCCTACAATGAGCAGTTCTTC.

In this sample, this clone turned up a few times. This chain links TRBV5-5 with TRBJ1-5; D uncertain. The CDR3 runs to 16 residues. Germline lookup yields CDR1 SGHKS and CDR2 YYEKEE (reference sequence). V lost 2 bases and J 3 bases, leaving 15 bases between the germline ends. CDR3 bases: TGTGCCAGCAGCTTATCTGGGCGAGTTAACAATCAGCCCCAGCATTTT. It yields the protein CASSLSGRVNNQPQHF.

V is TRBV27 and J is TRBJ1-1; D remains unclear. The CDR3 has 15 amino acids. Germline lookup yields CDR1 MNHEY and CDR2 SMNVEV (reference sequence). Trimming took 5 bases from V and 2 from J, leaving 15 bases between them. CDR3 loop: CASSLSHSGNTEAFF. The CDR3 coding sequence is TGTGCCAGCAGTCTGTCGCACTCGGGAAACACTGAAGCTTTCTTT.

V gene TRBV7-6 combines with J gene TRBJ1-5; D possibly corresponds to TRBD1 (6 bases). The CDR3 loop spans 20 amino acids. Between the trimmed V and J ends, which lost 6 bases and 4 bases, there was a span of 31 bases. The germline V gene has CDR1 SGHVS and CDR2 FNYEAQ. The CDR3 spells CASRQPGHQVLGVENQPQHF. The CDR3 region has the DNA TGTGCCAGCAGGCAACCGGGACATCAGGTGTTGGGGGTAGAAAATCAGCCCCAGCATTTT.

This clone was seen only a few times. This rearrangement joins TRBV10-3 to TRBJ2-3; D is undetermined. The CDR3 has 13 residues. Trimming stripped 6 bases from V and 1 base from J, with 8 bases between. Germline V lookup: CDR1 ENHRY, CDR2 SYGVKD. The CDR3 here is CAISRAGTDTQYF. As DNA, the CDR3 is TGTGCCATCAGCCGAGCCGGCACAGATACGCAGTATTTT.

The chain recombines TRBV7-9 with TRBJ2-3; TRBD2 matches at 9 bases. Germline loops: CDR1 SEHNR, CDR2 FQNEAQ (reference sequence). This CDR3 region has 17 residues. Trimming took 2 bases from V and 1 from J; bases not matched to a gene: 7. This CDR3 reads CASSLPGRGGRTDTQYF. The CDR3 region has the DNA TGTGCCAGCAGCTTACCAGGGCGGGGGGGCCGCACAGATACGCAGTATTTT.

V is TRBV7-9 and J is TRBJ1-1; no clear D gene. Germline CDR1 reads SEHNR; CDR2 reads FQNEAQ (reference sequence). Trimming pared 3 bases from V and 9 bases from J, leaving 14 bases between. This CDR3 contains 13 residues. CDR3 in amino acids: CASSLNSREQAFF. The CDR3 DNA is TGTGCCAGCAGCTTGAACTCGAGGGAACAAGCTTTCTTT.

This chain uses TRBV5-1 with TRBJ2-7, with D possibly matching TRBD2 (6 bases). V shed 4 bases and J shed 0 bases, with 17 bases lying between them. Germline V lookup: CDR1 SGHRS, CDR2 YFSETQ. The CDR3 sequence is 16 residues long. The CDR3 here is CASSGGGGTSSYEQYF. The DNA for the CDR3 is TGCGCCAGCAGCGGTGGTGGGGGGACGAGCTCCTACGAGCAGTACTTC.

The chain uses TRBV6-5 and TRBJ2-3, with 8 bases lining up with TRBD2. V gave up 2 bases and J gave up 1 base; unmatched junction bases: 5. Germline V gene sequence: CDR1 MNHEY, CDR2 SVGAGI. The CDR3 runs 16 residues. In nucleotides, the CDR3 is TGTGCCAGCAGTTACGTACTAGCGGTAGGCACAGATACGCAGTATTTT. Its protein is CASSYVLAVGTDTQYF.

This clone was seen once. The chain carries TRBV7-2 and TRBJ1-2; no clear D. Per germline, CDR1 SGHTA and CDR2 FQGNSA. The CDR3 covers 14 residues. V was trimmed by 1 base and J by 4 bases, leaving 10 bases between them. The CDR3 loop is CASSLVAGGYGYTF. The CDR3 DNA reads as TGTGCCAGCAGCTTAGTGGCGGGCGGCTATGGCTACACCTTC.